Below are 21 T cell receptor beta chains sequenced from a single sample in a study of OX40 agonist ivuxolimab in advanced cancers. Some clones are missing from TCRdb's copy, which holds only in-frame ones; the method was immunoSEQ multiplex PCR. This table has roughly 30,000 clones, around nine tenths appearing once. The sample here was CD4+ or CD8+ T cells sorted from blood, taken in a trial of the OX40 agonist ivuxolimab. These receptors all stem from an adult with an advanced solid tumor such as melanoma, head and neck, liver or kidney cancer.

V is TRBV18 and J is TRBJ2-2; D call uncertain. Germline V gene sequence: CDR1 KGHSH, CDR2 LQKENI. V was shortened by 6 bases and J by 2 bases, with 16 bases between the two germline ends. CDR3 length equals 16 residues. CDR3 residues: CASSIFSGDNTGELFF. The CDR3 DNA follows: TGTGCCAGCTCGATCTTTAGTGGGGATAACACCGGGGAGCTGTTTTTT.

The chain joins TRBV6-6 to TRBJ2-7, with D unclear. The CDR3 extends over 13 amino acids. Per the germline V gene, CDR1 is MNHNY and CDR2 is SVGAGI (reference sequence). Trimming took off 0 bases at V and 2 bases at J, with 5 bases between the two ends. This CDR3 reads CASSYSGTYEQYF. In DNA, the CDR3 is TGTGCCAGCAGTTACTCCGGCACCTACGAGCAGTACTTC.

The rearrangement joins TRBV7-6 to TRBJ2-7; 12 positions match TRBD1. Germline values: CDR1 SGHVS, CDR2 FNYEAQ. Trimming at V came to 3 bases and at J to 5 bases, leaving 2 bases not matched to a gene. The CDR3 has 14 residues. The DNA for the CDR3 is TGTGCCAGCAGCTTGGGGACAGGGGGCAACGAGCAGTACTTC. It yields the protein CASSLGTGGNEQYF. The entire variable domain, with the rest obtained from reference TRBV7-6 and TRBJ2-7, is as follows: GAGVSQSPRYKVTKRGQDVALRCDPISGHVSLYWYRQALGQGPEFLTYFNYEAQQDKSGLPNDRFSAERPEGSISTLTIQRTEQRDSAMYRCASSLGTGGNEQYFGPGTRLTVT.

The genes are TRBV7-8 and TRBJ2-5; TRBD2 aligns across 10 bases. V was pared by 3 bases and J by 5 bases, with 9 bases of the junction left unmatched. Germline V gives CDR1 SGHVS, CDR2 FQNEAQ. This CDR3 contains 16 residues. CDR3 in amino acids: CASSFLTSGNLETQYF. The CDR3 DNA is TGTGCCAGCAGCTTCCTTACTAGCGGGAATCTGGAGACCCAGTACTTC.

This clone turned up a few times. The chain uses TRBV10-3 and TRBJ2-1, with 9 positions matching TRBD2. This CDR3 region has 16 residues. Germline V gene data show CDR1 as ENHRY and CDR2 as SYGVKD. J gave up 2 bases and V 2 bases, and 4 bases lay outside the gene matches. The DNA of the CDR3 is TGTGCCATCAGTGAGATTAGCGGGGGACCCTACAATGAGCAGTTCTTC. Translating gives CAISEISGGPYNEQFF.

This clone was counted between two and nine times. V is TRBV6-6 and J is TRBJ1-1; unclear D gene. Germline V gives CDR1 MNHNY, CDR2 SVGAGI (reference sequence). V lost 2 bases and J 4 bases, leaving 8 bases between the germline ends. This CDR3 contains 13 residues. The CDR3 region has the DNA TGTGCCAGCAGTTACGGGGTCGCCACTGAAGCTTTCTTT. Translated: CASSYGVATEAFF.

This clone is a singleton in its sample. The CDR3 DNA reads as TGTGCCAGCAGTTTGGGGGGTCCCAGCAATCAGCCCCAGCATTTT. Translating gives CASSLGGPSNQPQHF. This chain connects TRBV27 to TRBJ1-5; D perhaps matches TRBD1 (5 bases). Trimming took off 3 bases at V and 1 base at J, with 10 bases between the two ends. The CDR3 covers 15 residues. The germline V gene encodes CDR1 MNHEY and CDR2 SMNVEV (reference sequence).

The V and J genes are TRBV30 and TRBJ1-5; tentatively, D is TRBD1 (5 bases). CDR1 is GTSNPN, CDR2 SVGIG, per germline (reference sequence). The CDR3 spans 13 residues. Trimming took off 4 bases at V and 5 bases at J, with 12 bases between the two ends. CDR3 nucleotides: TGTGCCTGGAAGGACATGGACCATCAGCCCCAGCATTTT. Encoded protein: CAWKDMDHQPQHF.

The CDR3 DNA sequence: TGTGCCTGGAGTGACCAACAGCGGAAGTTCTTC. Its protein is CAWSDQQRKFF. V and J are TRBV30 and TRBJ2-1; a weak D match, TRBD2 (5 bases). Germline V CDR1 and CDR2: GTSNPN, SVGIG (reference sequence). The CDR3 is made up of 11 amino acids. Trimming took off 1 base at V and 14 bases at J, with 12 bases between the two ends.

The V and J genes are TRBV11-2 and TRBJ2-1; perhaps TRBD2 as D (6 bases). Germline values: CDR1 SGHAT, CDR2 FQNNGV. The CDR3 covers 14 residues. V lost 2 bases and J lost 6, with 11 bases in between. Written as DNA, the CDR3 is TGTGCCAGCAGCTTATCTAGCGTTGTCAATGAGCAGTTCTTC. It encodes CASSLSSVVNEQFF.

The chain carries TRBV5-1 and TRBJ1-2; no firm D call. CDR3 size: 13 residues. V was pared by 1 base and J by 2 bases, with 6 bases between. Germline CDR1 reads SGHRS; CDR2 reads YFSETQ. CDR3 coding DNA: TGCGCCAGCAGCTTGAGTCGAAACTATGGCTACACCTTC. This encodes CASSLSRNYGYTF.

The V call is TRBV7-8, the J call TRBJ2-7, with D unclear. V dropped 4 bases and J dropped 4 bases, with 17 bases sitting between them. CDR1 and CDR2 from the germline V gene are SGHVS and FQNEAQ. This CDR3 contains 15 residues. CDR3 amino acids: CASSSVLRGIYEQYF. CDR3 nucleotide sequence: TGTGCCAGCAGCTCCGTTTTGCGCGGAATTTACGAGCAGTACTTC.

The chain links TRBV7-8 to TRBJ2-7; the D call may be TRBD1 or TRBD2 (5 bases each). Germline CDR1 reads SGHVS; CDR2 reads FQNEAQ. V gave up 3 bases and J gave up 6 bases, with 18 bases separating them. The CDR3 extends over 15 amino acids. CDR3 in DNA: TGTGCCAGCAGCTTCTGGGTTGGGGGAGAAGGCGAGCAGTACTTC. This translates into CASSFWVGGEGEQYF.

The V call is TRBV2, the J call TRBJ1-3, with D maybe TRBD1 (5 bases). Germline loops: CDR1 SNHLY, CDR2 FYNNEI. This CDR3 spans 13 amino acids. The germline V and J ends were trimmed by 4 bases and 2 bases, with 6 bases remaining between them. The DNA for the CDR3 is TGTGCCAGCAGTGCAGGGCCTGGAAACACCATATATTTT. Its translation is CASSAGPGNTIYF.

This clone was seen more than once but under ten times. This chain links TRBV10-2 with TRBJ2-2, with D unclear. The V and J ends lost 6 bases and 5 bases respectively, with 4 bases between them. The V gene's germline CDR1 is WSHSY and CDR2 SAAADI. CDR3 length: 11 residues. The CDR3 sequence is CASRWTGELFF. CDR3 DNA sequence: TGCGCCAGCAGATGGACCGGGGAGCTGTTTTTT.

The rearrangement joins TRBV28 to TRBJ2-3; D is perhaps TRBD1 (5 bases). Trimming removed 4 bases from V and 4 bases from J, with 9 bases in between. CDR3 length: 13 residues. Looked up from germline, CDR1 is MDHEN and CDR2 is SYDVKM. The CDR3 loop reads CASSSGSPDTQYF. The CDR3 coding sequence is TGTGCCAGCAGTTCAGGGTCCCCAGATACGCAGTATTTT.

This chain links TRBV28 with TRBJ1-4; D is unclear. Germline CDR1 and CDR2: MDHEN and SYDVKM. This CDR3 comprises 17 residues. Deletions cut 5 bases from V and 0 bases from J, with 16 bases between. The CDR3 sequence is CASSLPSGVATNEKLFF. CDR3 DNA: TGTGCCAGCAGTCTCCCGTCGGGAGTTGCAACTAATGAAAAACTGTTTTTT.

This rearrangement joins TRBV30 to TRBJ2-7, with 11 bases that match TRBD2. In germline, CDR1 is GTSNPN, CDR2 SVGIG (reference sequence). The CDR3 covers 14 residues. V lost 5 bases, J lost 4 bases, and 7 bases stayed unmatched. CDR3 loop: CAWDVAGGLYEQYF. The CDR3 DNA reads as TGTGCCTGGGACGTAGCGGGAGGGTTATACGAGCAGTACTTC. Full variable domain (outside the CDR3, taken from reference TRBV30 and TRBJ2-7): SQTIHQWPATLVQPVGSPLSLECTVEGTSNPNLYWYRQAAGRGLQLLFYSVGIGQISSEVPQNLSASRPQDRQFILSSKKLLLSDSGFYLCAWDVAGGLYEQYFGPGTRLTVT.

The chain combines TRBV7-9 with TRBJ2-1, with D tentatively TRBD2 (5 bases). This CDR3 region has 14 residues. The germline V and J ends were trimmed by 5 bases and 6 bases, with 14 bases remaining between them. CDR1 and CDR2 from the germline V gene are SEHNR and FQNEAQ (reference sequence). The chain's CDR3 is CASSPETMANEQFF. In DNA, the CDR3 is TGTGCCAGCAGCCCAGAGACTATGGCCAATGAGCAGTTCTTC.

The chain has TRBV4-1 and TRBJ1-2; D remains ambiguous. The germline V gene has CDR1 MGHRA and CDR2 YSYEKL. The V gene lost 4 bases and the J gene lost 4 bases, with 10 bases spanning the gap. The CDR3 extends over 13 amino acids. The chain's CDR3 is CASSLSGTYGYTF. Here the CDR3 DNA reads TGCGCCAGCAGCCTCTCTGGTACCTATGGCTACACCTTC.

This chain connects TRBV28 to TRBJ2-7, with D possibly being TRBD2 (5 bases). Looked up from germline, CDR1 is MDHEN and CDR2 is SYDVKM. The CDR3 runs to 11 residues. V was pared by 6 bases and J by 3 bases, with 6 bases between. The CDR3 protein is CASRDYYEQYF. The CDR3 DNA follows: TGTGCCAGCAGAGACTACTACGAGCAGTACTTC.